This record looks at one T cell receptor beta chain sequence and its context. V lost 5 bases to trimming and J lost 0 bases, with 14 bases between them. From germline, CDR1 is SGHTA and CDR2 FQGNSA. The length of the CDR3 is 16 residues. The entry originates in a study of immune evolution from preneoplasia to lung adenocarcinoma. Study-level information: HLA loss of heterozygosity: about 7% AIS, about 15% MIA, over 25% ADC, none AAH.

Patient tissue came from resections in Japan or China, 2014–2017. Each case's diagnosis was confirmed by two pathologists on H&E. Only in-frame clones appear in the TCRdb table, and some are missing; sequencing was by immunoSEQ multiplex PCR. The profile shows about 41,000 clones, under 80% of them singletons. The V and J genes are TRBV7-2 and TRBJ1-3, with D possibly TRBD1 on 6 matching bases. This TCR was sampled from a person aged 55 to 69 with lung adenocarcinoma. Material: FFPE invasive lung adenocarcinoma tissue. In nucleotides, the CDR3 is TGTGCCAGCAGCATACAGGGAACTAGCTCTGGAAACACCATATATTTT. It encodes CASSIQGTSSGNTIYF.